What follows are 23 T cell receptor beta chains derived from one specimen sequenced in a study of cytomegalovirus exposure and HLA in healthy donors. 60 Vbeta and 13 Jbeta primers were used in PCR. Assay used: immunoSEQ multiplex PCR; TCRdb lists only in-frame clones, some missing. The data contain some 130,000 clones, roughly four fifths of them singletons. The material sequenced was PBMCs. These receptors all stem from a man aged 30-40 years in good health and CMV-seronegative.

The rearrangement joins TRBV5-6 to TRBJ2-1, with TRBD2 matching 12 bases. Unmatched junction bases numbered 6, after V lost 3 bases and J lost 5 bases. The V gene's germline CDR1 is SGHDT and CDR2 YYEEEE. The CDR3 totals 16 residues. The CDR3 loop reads CASSSRTSGVNNEQFF. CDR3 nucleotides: TGTGCCAGCAGCTCTAGGACTAGCGGGGTTAACAATGAGCAGTTCTTC.

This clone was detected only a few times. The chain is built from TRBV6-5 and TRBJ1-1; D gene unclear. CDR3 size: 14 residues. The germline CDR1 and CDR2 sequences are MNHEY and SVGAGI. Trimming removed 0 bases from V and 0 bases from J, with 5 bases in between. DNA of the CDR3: TGTGCCAGCAGTTACTCGAGAATGAACACTGAAGCTTTCTTT. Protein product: CASSYSRMNTEAFF.

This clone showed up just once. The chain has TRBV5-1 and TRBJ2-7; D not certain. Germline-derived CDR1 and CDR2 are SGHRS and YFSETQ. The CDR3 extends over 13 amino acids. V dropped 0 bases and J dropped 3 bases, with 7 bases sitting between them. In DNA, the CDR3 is TGCGCCAGCAGCTTGGGGCGGAGCTACGAGCAGTACTTC. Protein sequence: CASSLGRSYEQYF.

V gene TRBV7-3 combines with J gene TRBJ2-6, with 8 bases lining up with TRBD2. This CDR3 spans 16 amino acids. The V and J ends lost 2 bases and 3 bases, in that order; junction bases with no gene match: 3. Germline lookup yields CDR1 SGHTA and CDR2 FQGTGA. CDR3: CASSLAGGLGANVLTF. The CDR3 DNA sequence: TGTGCCAGCAGCTTAGCGGGAGGACTTGGGGCCAACGTCCTGACTTTC.

The CDR3 protein is CASRDQGSTEAFF. CDR3 nucleotides: TGTGCCAGCAGAGACCAGGGATCCACTGAAGCTTTCTTT. V usage is TRBV28 and J usage is TRBJ1-1; perhaps TRBD1 as D (5 bases). CDR1 is MDHEN, CDR2 SYDVKM, per germline. The CDR3 is 13 amino acids. V dropped 6 bases and J dropped 4 bases, with 12 bases sitting between them. Together with reference TRBV28 and TRBJ1-1, the CDR3 gives the full variable domain: DVKVTQSSRYLVKRTGEKVFLECVQDMDHENMFWYRQDPGLGLRLIYFSYDVKMKEKGDIPEGYSVSREKKERFSLILESASTNQTSMYLCASRDQGSTEAFFGQGTRLTVV.

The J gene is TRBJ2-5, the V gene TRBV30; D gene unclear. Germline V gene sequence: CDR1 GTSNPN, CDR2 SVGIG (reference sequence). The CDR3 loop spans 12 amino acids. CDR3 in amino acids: CGSGQYQETQYF. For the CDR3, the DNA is TGTGGGTCGGGTCAGTATCAAGAGACCCAGTACTTC.

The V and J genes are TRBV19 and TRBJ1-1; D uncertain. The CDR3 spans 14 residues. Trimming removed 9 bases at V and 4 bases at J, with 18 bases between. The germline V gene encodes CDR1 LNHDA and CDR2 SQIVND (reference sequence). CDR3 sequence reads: CARVVYKLPTEAFF. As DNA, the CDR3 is TGTGCCAGAGTAGTATATAAGTTACCCACTGAAGCTTTCTTT.

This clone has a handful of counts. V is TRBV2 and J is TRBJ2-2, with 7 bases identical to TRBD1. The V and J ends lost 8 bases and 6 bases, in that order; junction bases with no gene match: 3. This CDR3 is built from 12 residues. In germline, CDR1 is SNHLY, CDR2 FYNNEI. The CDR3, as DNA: TGTGCCAGCGTTACAGGGGCCGGGGAGCTGTTTTTT. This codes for CASVTGAGELFF.

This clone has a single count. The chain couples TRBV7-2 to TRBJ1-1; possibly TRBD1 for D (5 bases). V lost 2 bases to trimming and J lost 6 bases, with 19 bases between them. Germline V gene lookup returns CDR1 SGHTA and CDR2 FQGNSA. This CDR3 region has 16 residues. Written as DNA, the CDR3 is TGTGCCAGCAGCTTATATTCCCGCCCAGGGTACGCTGAAGCTTTCTTT. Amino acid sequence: CASSLYSRPGYAEAFF.

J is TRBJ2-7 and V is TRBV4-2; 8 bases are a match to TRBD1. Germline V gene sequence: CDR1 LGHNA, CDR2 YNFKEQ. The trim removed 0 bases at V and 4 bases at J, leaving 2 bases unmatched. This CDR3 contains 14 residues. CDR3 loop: CASSQDDRGYEQYF. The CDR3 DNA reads TGTGCCAGCAGCCAAGATGACAGGGGATACGAGCAGTACTTC.

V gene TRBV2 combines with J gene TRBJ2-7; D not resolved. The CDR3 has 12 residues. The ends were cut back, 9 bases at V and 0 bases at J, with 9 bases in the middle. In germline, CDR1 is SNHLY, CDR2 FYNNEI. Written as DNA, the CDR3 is TGTGCCAGTCGCCAGGTCTCCTACGAGCAGTACTTC. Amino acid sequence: CASRQVSYEQYF. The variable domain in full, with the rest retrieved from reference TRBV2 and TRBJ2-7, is EPEVTQTPSHQVTQMGQEVILRCVPISNHLYFYWYRQILGQKVEFLVSFYNNEISEKSEIFDDQFSVERPDGSNFTLKIRSTKLEDSAMYFCASRQVSYEQYFGPGTRLTVT.

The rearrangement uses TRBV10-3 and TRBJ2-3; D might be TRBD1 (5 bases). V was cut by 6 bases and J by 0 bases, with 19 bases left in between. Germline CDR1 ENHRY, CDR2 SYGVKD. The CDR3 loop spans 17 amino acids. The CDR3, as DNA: TGTGCCATCAGGACCCCAACAGGAGCAAAGAGCACAGATACGCAGTATTTT. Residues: CAIRTPTGAKSTDTQYF.

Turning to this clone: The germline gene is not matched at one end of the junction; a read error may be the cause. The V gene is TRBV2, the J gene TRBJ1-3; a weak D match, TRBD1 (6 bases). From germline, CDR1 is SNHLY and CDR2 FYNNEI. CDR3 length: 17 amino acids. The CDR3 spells CASSEAPTGWSGNTIYF. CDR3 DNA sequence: TGTGCCAGCAGCGAAGCCCCTACAGGGTGGTCTGGAAACACCATATATTTT. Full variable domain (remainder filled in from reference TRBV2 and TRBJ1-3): EPEVTQTPSHQVTQMGQEVILRCVPISNHLYFYWYRQILGQKVEFLVSFYNNEISEKSEIFDDQFSVERPDGSNFTLKIRSTKLEDSAMYFCASSEAPTGWSGNTIYFGEGSWLTVV.

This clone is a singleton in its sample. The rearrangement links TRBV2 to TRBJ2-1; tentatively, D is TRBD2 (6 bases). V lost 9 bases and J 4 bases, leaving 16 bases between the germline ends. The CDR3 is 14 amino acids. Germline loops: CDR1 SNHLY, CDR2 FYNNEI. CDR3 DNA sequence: TGTGCCAGTCAACCCGGGACTGATTACAATGAGCAGTTCTTC. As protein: CASQPGTDYNEQFF.

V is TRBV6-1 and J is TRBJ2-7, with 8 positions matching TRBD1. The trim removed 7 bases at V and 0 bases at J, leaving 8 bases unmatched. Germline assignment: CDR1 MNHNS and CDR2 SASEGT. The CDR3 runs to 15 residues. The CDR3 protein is CASTRNRGDSYEQYF. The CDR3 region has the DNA TGTGCCAGCACGCGTAACAGGGGGGACTCCTACGAGCAGTACTTC.

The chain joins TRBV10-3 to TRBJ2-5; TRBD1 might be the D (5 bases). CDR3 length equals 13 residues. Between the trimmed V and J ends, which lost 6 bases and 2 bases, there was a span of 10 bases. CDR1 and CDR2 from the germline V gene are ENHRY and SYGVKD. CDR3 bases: TGTGCCATCAGGCCTCAGGGTCAAGAGACCCAGTACTTC. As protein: CAIRPQGQETQYF.

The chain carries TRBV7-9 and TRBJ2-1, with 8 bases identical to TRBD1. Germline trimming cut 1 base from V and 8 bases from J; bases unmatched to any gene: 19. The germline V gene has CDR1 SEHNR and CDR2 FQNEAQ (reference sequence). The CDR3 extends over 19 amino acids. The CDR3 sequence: CASSLGADWTGLGADEQFF. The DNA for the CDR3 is TGTGCCAGCAGCTTAGGGGCCGATTGGACAGGGCTCGGGGCGGATGAGCAGTTCTTC.

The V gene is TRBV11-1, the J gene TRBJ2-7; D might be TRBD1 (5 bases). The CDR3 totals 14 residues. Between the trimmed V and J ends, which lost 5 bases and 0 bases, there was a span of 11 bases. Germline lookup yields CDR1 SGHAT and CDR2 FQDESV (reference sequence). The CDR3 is CASSPQTASYEQYF. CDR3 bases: TGTGCCAGCAGCCCCCAGACAGCCTCCTACGAGCAGTACTTC.

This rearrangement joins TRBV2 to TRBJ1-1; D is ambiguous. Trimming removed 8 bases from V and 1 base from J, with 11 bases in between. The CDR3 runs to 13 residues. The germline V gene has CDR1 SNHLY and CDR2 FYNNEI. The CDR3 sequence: CASLRERNTEAFF. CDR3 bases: TGTGCCAGCCTGCGGGAGAGGAACACTGAAGCTTTCTTT.

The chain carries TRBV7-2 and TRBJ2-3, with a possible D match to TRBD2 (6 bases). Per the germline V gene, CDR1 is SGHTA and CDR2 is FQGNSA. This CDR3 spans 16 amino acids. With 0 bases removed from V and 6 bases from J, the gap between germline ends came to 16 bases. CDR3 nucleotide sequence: TGTGCCAGCAGCTTAGCTAGCGGAACCTTTCGGGATACGCAGTATTTT. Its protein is CASSLASGTFRDTQYF. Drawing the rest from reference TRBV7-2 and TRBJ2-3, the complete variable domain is GAGVSQSPSNKVTEKGKDVELRCDPISGHTALYWYRQSLGQGLEFLIYFQGNSAPDKSGLPSDRFSAERTGGSVSTLTIQRTQQEDSAVYLCASSLASGTFRDTQYFGPGTRLTVL.

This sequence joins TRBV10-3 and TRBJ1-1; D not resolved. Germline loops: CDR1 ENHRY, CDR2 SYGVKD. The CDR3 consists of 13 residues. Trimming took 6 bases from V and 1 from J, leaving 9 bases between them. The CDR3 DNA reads TGTGCCATCAGGGTTCCAGGGAACACTGAAGCTTTCTTT. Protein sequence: CAIRVPGNTEAFF.

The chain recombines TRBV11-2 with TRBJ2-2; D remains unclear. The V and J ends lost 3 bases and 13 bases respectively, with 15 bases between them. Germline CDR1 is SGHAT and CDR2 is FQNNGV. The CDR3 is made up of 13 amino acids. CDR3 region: CASSFNFPSSLFF. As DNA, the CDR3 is TGTGCCAGCAGCTTTAACTTCCCCTCTTCGCTGTTTTTT.

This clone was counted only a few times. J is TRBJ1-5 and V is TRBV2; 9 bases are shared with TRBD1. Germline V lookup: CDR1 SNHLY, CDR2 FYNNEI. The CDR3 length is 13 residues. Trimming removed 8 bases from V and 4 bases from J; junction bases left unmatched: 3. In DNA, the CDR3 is TGTGCCAGCGGGGGACAGGGTAATCAGCCCCAGCATTTT. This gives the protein CASGGQGNQPQHF.